This T cell receptor beta chain was recovered during a study of cytomegalovirus exposure and HLA in healthy donors. PCR involved 60 Vbeta and 13 Jbeta primers. Assay: immunoSEQ multiplex PCR; the TCRdb copy retains only in-frame clones and omits some. The sample shows approximately 93,000 clones, about four fifths of them seen only once. Germline V gives CDR1 SGDLS, CDR2 YYNGEE. This CDR3 region has 16 residues. V gave up 4 bases and J gave up 5 bases, with 18 bases separating them. This clone appeared a few times. The TCR sequence derives from a male donor in good health and CMV-seropositive. The specimen was PBMCs. The chain is built from TRBV9 and TRBJ2-2; possibly TRBD1 for D (5 bases). The CDR3 region is CASSPRLWSGTGELFF. The CDR3 DNA is TGTGCCAGCAGCCCCCGACTTTGGTCAGGGACCGGGGAGCTGTTTTTT.